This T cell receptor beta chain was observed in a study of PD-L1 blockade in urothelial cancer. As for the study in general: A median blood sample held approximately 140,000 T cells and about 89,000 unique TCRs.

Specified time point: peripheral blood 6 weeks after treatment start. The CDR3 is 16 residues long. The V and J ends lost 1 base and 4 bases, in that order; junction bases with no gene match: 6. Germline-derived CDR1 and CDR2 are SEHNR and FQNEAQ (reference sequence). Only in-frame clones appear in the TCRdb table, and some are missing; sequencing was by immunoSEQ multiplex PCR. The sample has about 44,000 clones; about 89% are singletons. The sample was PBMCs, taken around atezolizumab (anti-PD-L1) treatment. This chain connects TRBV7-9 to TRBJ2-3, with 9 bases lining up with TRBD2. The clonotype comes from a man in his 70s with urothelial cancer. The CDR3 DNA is TGTGCCAGCAGCTTAGAGGGCGGGAGGGCCTCAGATACGCAGTATTTT. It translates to CASSLEGGRASDTQYF.